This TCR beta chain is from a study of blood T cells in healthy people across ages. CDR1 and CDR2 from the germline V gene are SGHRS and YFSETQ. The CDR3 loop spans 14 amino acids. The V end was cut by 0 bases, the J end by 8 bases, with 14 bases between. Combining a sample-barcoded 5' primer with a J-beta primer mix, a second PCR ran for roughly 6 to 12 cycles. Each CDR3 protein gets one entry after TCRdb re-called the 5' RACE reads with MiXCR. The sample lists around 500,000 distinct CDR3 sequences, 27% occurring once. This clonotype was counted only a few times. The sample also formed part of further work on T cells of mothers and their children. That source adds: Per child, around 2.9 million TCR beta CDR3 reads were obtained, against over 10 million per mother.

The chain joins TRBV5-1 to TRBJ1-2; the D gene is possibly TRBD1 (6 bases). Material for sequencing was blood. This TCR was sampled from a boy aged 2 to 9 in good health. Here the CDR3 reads CASSLVSGGRGYTF. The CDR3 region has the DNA TGCGCCAGCAGCTTGGTGAGCGGGGGGCGAGGCTACACCTTC.